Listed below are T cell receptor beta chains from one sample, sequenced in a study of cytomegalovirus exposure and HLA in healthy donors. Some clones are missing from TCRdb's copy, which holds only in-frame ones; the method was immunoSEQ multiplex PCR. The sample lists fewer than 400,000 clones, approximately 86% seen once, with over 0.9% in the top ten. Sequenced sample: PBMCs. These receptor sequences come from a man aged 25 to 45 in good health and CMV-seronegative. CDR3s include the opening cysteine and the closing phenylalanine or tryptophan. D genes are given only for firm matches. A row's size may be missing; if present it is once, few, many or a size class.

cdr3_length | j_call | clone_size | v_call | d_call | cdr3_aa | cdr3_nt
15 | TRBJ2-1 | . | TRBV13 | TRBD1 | CASSGGRGLTGEQFF | TGTGCCAGCAGCGGGGGTAGGGGGCTAACGGGTGAGCAGTTCTTC
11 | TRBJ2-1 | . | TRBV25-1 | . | CASSGIGEQFF | TGTGCCAGCTCGGGGATTGGTGAGCAGTTCTTC
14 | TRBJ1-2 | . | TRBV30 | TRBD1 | CALGNRGPFYGYTF | TGTGCCTTGGGTAACAGGGGACCCTTCTATGGCTACACCTTC
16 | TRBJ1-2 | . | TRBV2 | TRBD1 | CASSLPGTEVVGGYTF | TGTGCCAGCAGTCTCCCCGGGACAGAAGTCGTCGGGGGCTACACCTTC
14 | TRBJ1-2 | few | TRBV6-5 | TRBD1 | CASSTTGGVGGYTF | TGTGCCAGCAGTACGACAGGGGGCGTAGGGGGCTACACCTTC
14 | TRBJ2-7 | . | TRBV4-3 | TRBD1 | CASSQYRGQYEQYF | TGCGCCAGCAGCCAGTACAGGGGGCAATACGAGCAGTACTTC
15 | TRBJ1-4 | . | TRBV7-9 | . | CASSLSGQRNEKLFF | TGTGCCAGCAGCCTTAGTGGACAGCGTAATGAAAAACTGTTTTTT
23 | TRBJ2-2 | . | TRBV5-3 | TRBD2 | CARSLRSGTSGGHGIGSPGELFF | TGTGCCAGAAGCTTGAGATCCGGGACTAGCGGGGGACACGGAATAGGGTCACCCGGGGAGCTGTTTTTT
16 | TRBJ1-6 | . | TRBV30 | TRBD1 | CASQGINRSYNSPLHF | TGTGCCTCACAGGGGATCAATAGGTCCTATAATTCACCCCTCCACTTT
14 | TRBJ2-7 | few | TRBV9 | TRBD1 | CASSVGTGAYEQYF | TGTGCCAGCAGCGTAGGGACAGGCGCCTACGAGCAGTACTTC
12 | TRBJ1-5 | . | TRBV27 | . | CASSHLGQPQHF | TGTGCCAGCAGTCACCTCGGGCAGCCCCAGCATTTT
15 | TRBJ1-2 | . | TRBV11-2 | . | CASSFFSQGNYGYTF | TGTGCCAGCAGCTTTTTCTCGCAGGGGAACTATGGCTACACCTTC
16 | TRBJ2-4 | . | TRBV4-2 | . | CASSHGAVLAKNIQYF | TGTGCCAGCAGCCACGGAGCCGTCTTAGCCAAAAACATTCAGTACTTC
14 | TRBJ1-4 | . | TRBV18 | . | CASSLAGPSEKLFF | TGTGCCAGCTCATTAGCGGGACCGAGTGAAAAACTGTTTTTT
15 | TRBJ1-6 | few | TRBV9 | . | CASSVGPLRGSPLHF | TGTGCCAGCAGCGTAGGGCCGCTTAGGGGGTCACCCCTCCACTTT
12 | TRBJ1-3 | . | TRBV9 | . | CASSGRSNTIYF | TGTGCCAGCAGCGGGCGGTCGAACACCATATATTTT
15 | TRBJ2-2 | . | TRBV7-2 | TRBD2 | CASSWELAGAGELFF | TGTGCCAGCAGCTGGGAACTAGCGGGGGCCGGGGAGCTGTTTTTT
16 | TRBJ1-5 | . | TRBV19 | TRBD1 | CASSRDRGQGNQPQHF | TGTGCCAGTAGTCGAGACAGGGGGCAAGGCAATCAGCCCCAGCATTTT
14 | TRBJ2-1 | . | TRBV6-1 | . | CASNSQWRGNEQFF | TGTGCCAGCAATAGTCAATGGCGGGGCAATGAGCAGTTCTTC
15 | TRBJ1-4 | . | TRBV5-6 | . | CASSPTTATNEKLFF | TGTGCCAGCAGCCCTACGACTGCAACTAATGAAAAACTGTTTTTT
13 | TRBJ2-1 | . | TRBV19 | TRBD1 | CASRGQGALGQFF | TGTGCCAGTAGGGGACAGGGGGCGCTTGGGCAGTTCTTC
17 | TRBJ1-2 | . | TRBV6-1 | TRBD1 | CASSGPGQGSMGYGYTF | TGTGCCAGCAGTGGGCCGGGACAGGGGTCGATGGGCTATGGCTACACCTTC
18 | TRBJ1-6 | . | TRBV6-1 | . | CATTDKGVRSSYNSPLHF | TGTGCCACCACTGATAAGGGAGTACGAAGCTCCTATAATTCACCCCTCCACTTT
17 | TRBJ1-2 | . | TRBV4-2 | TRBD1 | CASSQDLRRTGGSGYTF | TGTGCCAGCAGCCAAGATCTTCGAAGGACAGGGGGCTCTGGCTACACCTTC
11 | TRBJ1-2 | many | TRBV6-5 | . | CASSQGHGYTF | TGTGCCAGCAGTCAGGGGCACGGCTACACCTTC
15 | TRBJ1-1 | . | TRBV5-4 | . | CASSYDGLRNTEAFF | TGTGCCAGCAGCTACGACGGACTTAGGAACACTGAAGCTTTCTTT
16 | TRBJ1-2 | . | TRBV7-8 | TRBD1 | CASSSRQGRLFYGYTF | TGTGCCAGCAGCTCCCGACAGGGACGCCTCTTCTATGGCTACACCTTC
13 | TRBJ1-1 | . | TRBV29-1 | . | CSALTVMNTEAFF | TGCAGCGCTCTGACAGTCATGAACACTGAAGCTTTCTTT
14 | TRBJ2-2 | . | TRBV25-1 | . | CASTQRAGPGELFF | TGTGCCAGCACTCAAAGGGCGGGTCCCGGGGAGCTGTTTTTT
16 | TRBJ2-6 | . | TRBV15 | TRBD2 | CATSSGGGSGANVLTF | TGTGCCACCAGCTCTGGGGGGGGCTCTGGGGCCAACGTCCTGACTTTC